Each of the 26 T cell receptor beta chains below was sequenced from the same sample in a study of cytotoxic CD8 clonotypes in ibrutinib-treated CLL (dated by TCRdb to the early 2020s). The time point label for this specimen denotes: approximately 25 months on ibrutinib. The library was built by means of the immunoSEQ multiplex PCR assay. What TCRdb holds here is the immuneACCESS table cut down to in-frame rearrangements. Part of the clones is not present; checked against another copy, under half of the missing clones reflect an unresolved V gene, and the others are unexplained. The sample records roughly 180,000 clones, approximately 80% of which are singletons. The ten top clones hold about 4.5% of the sample. Sample: PBMCs, taken after 24 months of ibrutinib treatment. All receptors come from a human donor with chronic lymphocytic leukemia.

The gene calls are TRBV5-4 and TRBJ2-1; no clear D. The V gene lost 1 base and the J gene lost 8 bases, with 4 bases spanning the gap. Germline CDR1 reads SGHNT; CDR2 reads YYREEE (reference sequence). This CDR3 has 11 residues. CDR3 in DNA: TGTGCCAGCAGCTTGAGCGATGAGCAGTTCTTC. This gives the protein CASSLSDEQFF.

The genes are TRBV19 and TRBJ2-7; D uncertain. Germline CDR1 is LNHDA and CDR2 is SQIVND (reference sequence). The CDR3 extends over 13 amino acids. The germline V and J ends were trimmed by 7 bases and 6 bases, with 16 bases remaining between them. The CDR3 DNA reads as TGTGCCAGTACCCTCTCAGGTCGAGGCGAGCAGTACTTC. Protein sequence: CASTLSGRGEQYF.

The J gene is TRBJ2-6, the V gene TRBV9; no clear D. Trimming took 2 bases from V and 0 from J, leaving 9 bases between them. Germline V lookup: CDR1 SGDLS, CDR2 YYNGEE. CDR3 length equals 16 residues. CDR3 coding DNA: TGTGCCAGCAGCGTCCTGGGAAGCTCTGGGGCCAACGTCCTGACTTTC. It is translated as CASSVLGSSGANVLTF.

The gene calls are TRBV2 and TRBJ1-3; D is uncertain. The CDR3 spans 15 residues. V dropped 2 bases and J dropped 2 bases, with 10 bases sitting between them. Germline V gene data show CDR1 as SNHLY and CDR2 as FYNNEI. CDR3 amino acids: CASSELRAAGNTIYF. As DNA, the CDR3 is TGTGCCAGCAGTGAACTAAGGGCAGCTGGAAACACCATATATTTT.

V gene TRBV7-3 combines with J gene TRBJ2-1, with D possibly matching TRBD1 (5 bases). The CDR3 runs to 14 residues. Per germline, CDR1 SGHTA and CDR2 FQGTGA. Trimming removed 5 bases from V and 7 bases from J, with 15 bases in between. CDR3 DNA: TGTGCCAGCAGCGGACCTACAGGTACTAATGAGCAGTTCTTC. Translation gives CASSGPTGTNEQFF.

The CDR3 nucleotides read TGTGCCTGGTGGCCCTGGCGGACCCGTTACAATGAGCAGTTCTTC. This translates into CAWWPWRTRYNEQFF. This chain links TRBV30 with TRBJ2-1; D call uncertain. Trimming stripped 5 bases from V and 4 bases from J, with 18 bases between. The germline CDR1 and CDR2 sequences are GTSNPN and SVGIG (reference sequence). The CDR3 runs to 15 residues.

V is TRBV11-1 and J is TRBJ1-1; D uncertain. With 1 base removed from V and 7 bases from J, the gap between germline ends came to 7 bases. CDR3 size: 12 residues. Germline lookup yields CDR1 SGHAT and CDR2 FQDESV (reference sequence). The CDR3 DNA is TGTGCCAGCAGCTTAGGGGGTCTTGAAGCTTTCTTT. This sequence encodes CASSLGGLEAFF.

The rearrangement uses TRBV30 and TRBJ1-2; D might be TRBD1 (5 bases). This CDR3 is 14 amino acids long. Germline CDR1 is GTSNPN and CDR2 is SVGIG (reference sequence). The germline V and J ends were trimmed by 2 bases and 6 bases, with 16 bases remaining between them. Written as DNA, the CDR3 is TGTGCCTGGAGTTACGGGGGACCAGGCCATGGCTACACCTTC. Protein product: CAWSYGGPGHGYTF.

The V and J genes are TRBV5-1 and TRBJ2-3; the match to TRBD2 covers 9 bases. The ends lost 2 bases at V and 0 bases at J; junction bases unmatched: 4. Germline CDR1 SGHRS, CDR2 YFSETQ. This CDR3 spans 16 amino acids. This chain's CDR3 is CASSFGSGGSTDTQYF. The CDR3 DNA reads TGCGCCAGCAGCTTTGGTAGCGGGGGTAGCACAGATACGCAGTATTTT. The whole variable domain, filled in from reference TRBV5-1 and TRBJ2-3, reads KAGVTQTPRYLIKTRGQQVTLSCSPISGHRSVSWYQQTPGQGLQFLFEYFSETQRNKGNFPGRFSGRQFSNSRSEMNVSTLELGDSALYLCASSFGSGGSTDTQYFGPGTRLTVL.

The J gene is TRBJ2-7, the V gene TRBV2, with D possibly called TRBD1 or TRBD2 (5 bases each). Looked up from germline, CDR1 is SNHLY and CDR2 is FYNNEI. Trimming cost V 6 bases and J 2 bases, with 14 bases left between them. The CDR3 loop spans 14 amino acids. This CDR3 is CASRGTASTYEQYF. The CDR3 nucleotides are TGTGCCAGCAGAGGGACGGCATCCACCTACGAGCAGTACTTC.

The rearrangement joins TRBV18 to TRBJ2-2, with D unclear. This CDR3 comprises 15 residues. Trimming removed 1 base from V and 6 bases from J, with 12 bases in between. The germline V gene has CDR1 KGHSH and CDR2 LQKENI. The CDR3 sequence: CASSPLSGLAGELFF. CDR3 in DNA: TGTGCCAGCTCACCACTCTCTGGGCTGGCCGGGGAGCTGTTTTTT. The full variable domain, completed using reference TRBV18 and TRBJ2-2, is NAGVMQNPRHLVRRRGQEARLRCSPMKGHSHVYWYRQLPEEGLKFMVYLQKENIIDESGMPKERFSAEFPKEGPSILRIQQVVRGDSAAYFCASSPLSGLAGELFFGEGSRLTVL.

The rearrangement uses TRBV5-8 and TRBJ2-1, with D perhaps TRBD1 (5 bases). V lost 0 bases to trimming and J lost 8 bases, with 15 bases between them. Germline CDR1 reads SGHTS; CDR2 reads YDEGEE. The CDR3 length is 15 residues. The CDR3: CASSLARVSAHEQFF. DNA for the CDR3: TGTGCCAGCAGCTTGGCCAGGGTCTCGGCCCATGAGCAGTTCTTC.

This clone was counted a single time. The V gene is TRBV6-5, the J gene TRBJ2-3, with a possible D match to TRBD2 (6 bases). The V end was cut by 6 bases, the J end by 4 bases, with 14 bases between. Per germline, CDR1 MNHEY and CDR2 SVGAGI. The CDR3 has 14 amino acids. CDR3 residues: CASSPIGSSDTQYF. The DNA of the CDR3 is TGTGCCAGCAGCCCGATCGGGAGTTCAGATACGCAGTATTTT.

This clone has only one observation. This sequence joins TRBV10-3 and TRBJ2-3; D gene ambiguous. This CDR3 comprises 16 residues. Germline V CDR1 and CDR2: ENHRY, SYGVKD. Trimming removed 4 bases at V and 0 bases at J, with 14 bases between. Here the CDR3 DNA reads TGTGCCATCAGTGCTGTATCGGTGCCTAGCACAGATACGCAGTATTTT. Translating it yields CAISAVSVPSTDTQYF.

The chain employs TRBV9 and TRBJ1-1; D perhaps matches TRBD1 (5 bases). Per germline, CDR1 SGDLS and CDR2 YYNGEE. CDR3 length equals 12 residues. V lost 7 bases to trimming and J lost 6 bases, with 13 bases between them. DNA for the CDR3: TGTGCCAGCGGCAGGGAGTTAGCTGAAGCTTTCTTT. Its protein is CASGRELAEAFF.

V and J are TRBV7-2 and TRBJ1-3; possible D gene TRBD1, 6 bases. The V and J ends lost 0 bases and 1 base respectively, with 13 bases between them. Germline-derived CDR1 and CDR2 are SGHTA and FQGNSA. The CDR3 loop spans 17 amino acids. Written as DNA, the CDR3 is TGTGCCAGCAGCTTAGCGCGATCGGGGGCGTCTGGAAACACCATATATTTT. The encoded protein is CASSLARSGASGNTIYF.

Only one count was recorded for this clone. This CDR3 is CASSLGVSGVYNEQFF. Here the CDR3 DNA reads TGCGCCAGCAGCTTGGGTGTTAGCGGGGTCTACAATGAGCAGTTCTTC. This sequence joins TRBV5-1 and TRBJ2-1, with TRBD2 identical over 8 bases. Germline V gives CDR1 SGHRS, CDR2 YFSETQ. The CDR3 extends over 16 amino acids. V lost 0 bases, J lost 3 bases, and 5 bases stayed unmatched.

This clone was seen only a few times. The chain joins TRBV14 to TRBJ1-1; 7 bases map to TRBD1. Germline V gives CDR1 SGHDN, CDR2 FVKESK. V lost 4 bases and J lost 5; bases outside the gene matches: 13. The CDR3 has 16 residues. In DNA, the CDR3 is TGTGCCAGCAGCCCGACAGGGTTGGGGAGGACAACTGAAGCTTTCTTT. Amino acid sequence: CASSPTGLGRTTEAFF. The full variable domain, its missing parts supplied by reference TRBV14 and TRBJ1-1, is EAGVTQFPSHSVIEKGQTVTLRCDPISGHDNLYWYRRVMGKEIKFLLHFVKESKQDESGMPNNRFLAERTGGTYSTLKVQPAELEDSGVYFCASSPTGLGRTTEAFFGQGTRLTVV.

The V call is TRBV28, the J call TRBJ1-4; no definite D call. Looked up from germline, CDR1 is MDHEN and CDR2 is SYDVKM. The CDR3 runs to 16 residues. Between the trimmed V and J ends, which lost 4 bases and 3 bases, there was a span of 15 bases. The DNA for the CDR3 is TGTGCCAGCAGTTCTAGGACTTGGAGGTCTAATGAAAAACTGTTTTTT. It yields the protein CASSSRTWRSNEKLFF.

The genes are TRBV11-2 and TRBJ1-3, with D tentatively TRBD1 (6 bases). V lost 1 base, J lost 0 bases, and 13 bases lay in between. The germline CDR1 and CDR2 sequences are SGHAT and FQNNGV. The CDR3 runs 17 residues. The CDR3 DNA sequence: TGTGCCAGCAGCTTAGGGTCAGGGGCGAGCTCTGGAAACACCATATATTTT. This codes for CASSLGSGASSGNTIYF.

This rearrangement joins TRBV27 to TRBJ1-4; 8 positions match TRBD1. Per germline, CDR1 MNHEY and CDR2 SMNVEV (reference sequence). V shed 5 bases and J 5 bases; nucleotides not matched to a gene: 4. This CDR3 is 14 amino acids long. Written as DNA, the CDR3 is TGTGCCAGCAGTAAACAGGGGGGGAATGAAAAACTGTTTTTT. Amino acids: CASSKQGGNEKLFF.

This chain joins TRBV5-5 and TRBJ2-3, with no clear D. Germline CDR1 reads SGHKS; CDR2 reads YYEKEE (reference sequence). The CDR3 has 14 residues. Trimming removed 0 bases at V and 4 bases at J, with 9 bases between. The CDR3 coding sequence is TGTGCCAGCAGCTTGGGATGGGTTTCAGATACGCAGTATTTT. It specifies CASSLGWVSDTQYF.

This rearrangement joins TRBV19 to TRBJ1-1; unclear D gene. Germline V lookup: CDR1 LNHDA, CDR2 SQIVND (reference sequence). V lost 3 bases, J lost 2 bases, and 16 bases lay in between. CDR3 length equals 16 residues. The CDR3 sequence: CASSMPASGLNTEAFF. CDR3 DNA: TGTGCCAGTAGTATGCCTGCCTCGGGATTAAACACTGAAGCTTTCTTT.

The chain employs TRBV27 and TRBJ2-1; TRBD2 might be the D (5 bases). Trimming took off 0 bases at V and 2 bases at J, with 11 bases between the two ends. Germline lookup yields CDR1 MNHEY and CDR2 SMNVEV (reference sequence). This CDR3 comprises 16 residues. The CDR3 spells CASSLSLLATYNEQFF. For the CDR3, the DNA is TGTGCCAGCAGTTTATCGCTCCTAGCCACCTACAATGAGCAGTTCTTC.

The rearrangement links TRBV5-1 to TRBJ1-6, with D maybe TRBD1 (6 bases). Trimming pared 0 bases from V and 14 bases from J, leaving 18 bases between. CDR1 is SGHRS, CDR2 YFSETQ, per germline. The CDR3 loop spans 15 amino acids. Here the CDR3 reads CASSLDTGGKVSLHF. DNA of the CDR3: TGCGCCAGCAGCTTGGACACCGGGGGCAAGGTTTCCCTCCACTTT.

The chain carries TRBV19 and TRBJ1-2; TRBD1 aligns across 7 bases. The CDR3 spans 13 residues. CDR1 LNHDA and CDR2 SQIVND come from the germline V gene (reference sequence). Trimming removed 11 bases from V and 6 bases from J; junction bases left unmatched: 12. The CDR3 here is CASNEGDRHGYTF. CDR3 bases: TGTGCCTCCAACGAGGGGGACAGACATGGCTACACCTTC.